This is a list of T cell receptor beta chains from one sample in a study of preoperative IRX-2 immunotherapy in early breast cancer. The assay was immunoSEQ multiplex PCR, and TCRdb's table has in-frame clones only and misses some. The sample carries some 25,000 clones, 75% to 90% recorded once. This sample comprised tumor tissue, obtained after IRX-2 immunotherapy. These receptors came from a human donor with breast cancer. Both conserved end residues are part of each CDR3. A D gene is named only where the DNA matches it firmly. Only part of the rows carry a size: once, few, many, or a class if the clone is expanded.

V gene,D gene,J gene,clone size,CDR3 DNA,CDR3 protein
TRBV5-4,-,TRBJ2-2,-,TGTGCCAGCAGCTTGGGGCCAAGCGCGAACACCGGGGAGCTGTTTTTT,CASSLGPSANTGELFF
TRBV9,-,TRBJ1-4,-,TGTGCCAGCAGCGCATCCCTCGGGGGGGTAGGTGGAACTAATGAAAAACTGTTTTTT,CASSASLGGVGGTNEKLFF
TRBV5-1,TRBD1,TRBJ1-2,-,TGCGCCAGCAGCTTGGGCAGGGGGCAAGGCTACACCTTC,CASSLGRGQGYTF
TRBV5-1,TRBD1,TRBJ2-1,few,TGCGCCAGCAGCTTGGCCCCTGGACAGGGAGGAGGCAATGAGCAGTTCTTC,CASSLAPGQGGGNEQFF
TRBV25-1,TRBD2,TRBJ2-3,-,TGTGCCAGCAGTGACCTAAGCGGGAGTGCAGATACGCAGTATTTT,CASSDLSGSADTQYF
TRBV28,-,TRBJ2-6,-,TGTGCCAGCAGTTTCCAAAGGATAAGGGTGGGGTTTGAGGTCTGGGCCAACGTCCTGACTTTC,CASSFQRIRVGFEVWANVLTF
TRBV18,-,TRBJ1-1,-,TGTGCCAGCACAAATGTGGACAGCGAAGCTTTCTTT,CASTNVDSEAFF
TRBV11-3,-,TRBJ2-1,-,TGTGCCAGCAGCCTTATGGCGGGCGGAGAGCAGTTCTTC,CASSLMAGGEQFF
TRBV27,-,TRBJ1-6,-,TGTGCCAGCAATCCGTCAGGCTATAATTCACCCCTCCACTTT,CASNPSGYNSPLHF
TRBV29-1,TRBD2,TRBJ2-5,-,TGCAGCGTTGAGGAACCGGGACTAGCTGAGACCCAGTACTTC,CSVEEPGLAETQYF
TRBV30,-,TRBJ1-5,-,TGTGCCTGGAGTTCGAGAGGACCGATTAATCAGCCCCAGCATTTT,CAWSSRGPINQPQHF
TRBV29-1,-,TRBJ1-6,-,TGCAGCGTTCGGACTATACCCAATTCACCCCTCCACTTT,CSVRTIPNSPLHF
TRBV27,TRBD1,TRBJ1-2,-,TGTGCCAGCAGTTTGTCAGTAGGGGGCGTTCGTGGCTACACCTTC,CASSLSVGGVRGYTF
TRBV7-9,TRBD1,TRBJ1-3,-,TGTGCCAGCAGCGATACAGGGGCTATAAACACCATATATTTT,CASSDTGAINTIYF
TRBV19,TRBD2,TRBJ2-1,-,TGTGCCAGTAGTGTGACTAGCGGGACTCTCTATGAGCAGTTCTTC,CASSVTSGTLYEQFF